Below are 28 T cell receptor beta chains sequenced from a single sample in a study of blood T cells in healthy people across ages. A J-beta primer mix and a sample-barcoded 5' primer were used in a second PCR of roughly 7 to 12 cycles. TCRdb redid the calling of the 5' RACE reads with MiXCR, one entry per CDR3 protein. The sample lists about 1.5 million distinct CDR3 sequences; 35% to 45% were seen once. Sequencing input: blood. The receptors come from a woman younger than 30 in good health.

V gene TRBV24-1 combines with J gene TRBJ2-1; TRBD2 matches at 9 bases. Germline CDR1 and CDR2: KGHDR and SFDVKD. Germline trimming cut 3 bases from V and 4 bases from J; bases unmatched to any gene: 3. The CDR3 is 15 amino acids. CDR3 coding DNA: TGTGCCACCAGTGATCCTAGCGGGACTTACAATGAGCAGTTCTTC. Its translation is CATSDPSGTYNEQFF.

The CDR3 loop is CASSLRVGPYEQYF. As DNA, the CDR3 is TGTGCCAGCAGCTTACGGGTAGGTCCCTACGAGCAGTACTTC. The rearrangement links TRBV11-1 to TRBJ2-7, with D uncertain. Per the germline V gene, CDR1 is SGHAT and CDR2 is FQDESV (reference sequence). The CDR3 is made up of 14 amino acids. Deletions cut 2 bases from V and 2 bases from J, with 10 bases between.

The chain links TRBV6-1 to TRBJ1-5; D perhaps matches TRBD1 (6 bases). Trimming pared 3 bases from V and 0 bases from J, leaving 9 bases between. CDR1 is MNHNS and CDR2 is SASEGT in the germline V gene. The CDR3 sequence is 15 residues long. In DNA, the CDR3 is TGTGCCAGCAGTGACGACAGGAGTAGCAATCAGCCCCAGCATTTT. This codes for CASSDDRSSNQPQHF.

A few counts support this clonotype. The rearrangement joins TRBV18 to TRBJ2-7; the D gene could be TRBD1 or TRBD2 (5 bases each). The length of the CDR3 is 15 residues. Trimming pared 2 bases from V and 4 bases from J, leaving 15 bases between. Per the germline V gene, CDR1 is KGHSH and CDR2 is LQKENI. DNA of the CDR3: TGTGCCAGCTCACCAAAAGCGAGGGGTCTATACGAGCAGTACTTC. This sequence encodes CASSPKARGLYEQYF.

The V call is TRBV9, the J call TRBJ2-1, with 10 bases fitting TRBD2. The CDR3 extends over 14 amino acids. Germline V CDR1 and CDR2: SGDLS, YYNGEE. With V trimmed by 5 bases and J by 4 bases, 3 bases remained unmatched. CDR3 region: CASSATSGYNEQFF. Written as DNA, the CDR3 is TGTGCCAGCAGTGCGACTAGCGGGTACAATGAGCAGTTCTTC. Complete variable domain (other parts from reference TRBV9 and TRBJ2-1): DSGVTQTPKHLITATGQRVTLRCSPRSGDLSVYWYQQSLDQGLQFLIQYYNGEERAKGNILERFSAQQFPDLHSELNLSSLELGDSALYFCASSATSGYNEQFFGPGTRLTVL.

This clonotype was recorded a few times. The chain is built from TRBV11-2 and TRBJ2-1, with TRBD2 matching 8 bases. The CDR3 loop spans 17 amino acids. The germline V gene encodes CDR1 SGHAT and CDR2 FQNNGV. Losses at the gene ends were 5 bases for V and 2 bases for J; bases not matched to a gene: 11. The DNA of the CDR3 is TGTGCCAGCAGCCCCAACCCTCGAGCGGGGGCCTACAATGAGCAGTTCTTC. Amino acids: CASSPNPRAGAYNEQFF.

The rearrangement links TRBV6-2 or TRBV6-3 to TRBJ2-1; possible D gene TRBD2, 6 bases. Germline CDR1 and CDR2: MNHEY and SVGEGT. The CDR3 extends over 15 amino acids. Trimming stripped 6 bases from V and 4 bases from J, with 16 bases between. CDR3 region: CASSPGSGLYNEQFF. For the CDR3, the DNA is TGTGCCAGCAGCCCCGGTAGCGGCCTTTACAATGAGCAGTTCTTC.

J is TRBJ1-6 and V is TRBV4-3; TRBD1 might be the D (5 bases). V was shortened by 0 bases and J by 8 bases, with 14 bases between the two germline ends. Germline lookup yields CDR1 LGHNA and CDR2 YSLEER. The CDR3 extends over 16 amino acids. Written as DNA, the CDR3 is TGCGCCAGCAGCCAAGATCTGGGCAGGGATCATTCACCCCTCCACTTT. Translated: CASSQDLGRDHSPLHF.

This sequence joins TRBV6-2 or TRBV6-3 and TRBJ1-1, with D unresolved. Germline assignment: CDR1 MNHEY and CDR2 SVGEGT. V lost 6 bases, J lost 1 base, and 18 bases lay in between. The CDR3 length is 16 residues. The CDR3 DNA follows: TGTGCCAGCAGACCCAGTCCAGGAAAAGGGAACACTGAAGCTTTCTTT. Translation: CASRPSPGKGNTEAFF.

This clonotype is a singleton in its sample. The gene calls are TRBV27 and TRBJ2-1; D is ambiguous. The CDR3 totals 15 residues. V lost 1 base and J lost 2, with 9 bases in between. In germline, CDR1 is MNHEY, CDR2 SMNVEV (reference sequence). CDR3 loop: CASSLYAGPYNEQFF. CDR3 in DNA: TGTGCCAGCAGTTTATATGCAGGACCCTACAATGAGCAGTTCTTC.

This clonotype was recorded a few times. V gene TRBV20-1 combines with J gene TRBJ1-4; 7 nucleotides match TRBD1. Germline CDR1 reads DFQATT; CDR2 reads SNEGSKA (reference sequence). Trimming at V came to 0 bases and at J to 7 bases, leaving 5 bases not matched to a gene. The CDR3 extends over 14 amino acids. DNA for the CDR3: TGCAGTGCTAGAGATAGGGGGCGTGGTGAAAAACTGTTTTTT. It codes for CSARDRGRGEKLFF.

The chain is built from TRBV7-9 and TRBJ2-2; D unclear. V lost 7 bases and J 6 bases, leaving 12 bases between the germline ends. CDR1 is SEHNR, CDR2 FQNEAQ, per germline (reference sequence). CDR3 length equals 13 residues. CDR3 in amino acids: CASTLTVPGELFF. In DNA, the CDR3 is TGTGCCAGCACTCTAACGGTACCCGGGGAGCTGTTTTTT. The whole variable domain, remainder taken from reference TRBV7-9 and TRBJ2-2, is DTGVSQNPRHKITKRGQNVTFRCDPISEHNRLYWYRQTLGQGPEFLTYFQNEAQLEKSRLLSDRFSAERPKGSFSTLEIQRTEQGDSAMYLCASTLTVPGELFFGEGSRLTVL.

A note on this clonotype: One end of the junction fails to match germline, which may point to a read error. V and J are TRBV7-3 and TRBJ2-1; 8 bases agree with TRBD2. Germline values: CDR1 SGHTA, CDR2 FQGTGA. CDR3 length equals 15 residues. CDR3 in amino acids: CVSSLGVLADNEQFF. CDR3 bases: TGTGTCAGCAGCTTAGGAGTACTAGCGGACAATGAGCAGTTCTTC.

This clonotype was detected only a few times. The chain employs TRBV3-1 and TRBJ2-1, with D perhaps assigned TRBD1 or TRBD2 (5 bases each). CDR3 length: 15 residues. V gave up 6 bases and J gave up 0 bases, with 12 bases separating them. CDR1 is LGHDT, CDR2 YNNKEL, per germline (reference sequence). The CDR3 spells CASRLGRSSYNEQFF. The CDR3, as DNA: TGTGCCAGCAGACTGGGACGGAGCTCCTACAATGAGCAGTTCTTC.

The chain recombines TRBV12-3 or TRBV12-4 with TRBJ1-6, with TRBD1 identical over 7 bases. This CDR3 has 16 residues. With V trimmed by 0 bases and J by 6 bases, 5 bases remained unmatched. The CDR3 loop is CASSLAAGGGNSPLHF. The CDR3 nucleotides read TGTGCCAGCAGTTTAGCGGCAGGGGGAGGTAATTCACCCCTCCACTTT.

The chain is built from TRBV20-1 and TRBJ2-1, with 8 bases that match TRBD1. Trimming at V came to 7 bases and at J to 2 bases, leaving 10 bases not matched to a gene. Germline-derived CDR1 and CDR2 are DFQATT and SNEGSKA (reference sequence). CDR3 length equals 15 residues. The CDR3 DNA reads as TGCAGTGTTATATGGACAGGGACAACCTACAATGAGCAGTTCTTC. Its protein is CSVIWTGTTYNEQFF.

This clonotype was observed a few times. The genes are TRBV6-1 and TRBJ1-6; unclear D gene. V was pared by 4 bases and J by 10 bases, with 14 bases between. CDR3 length: 14 amino acids. From germline, CDR1 is MNHNS and CDR2 SASEGT. CDR3: CASSVRAGGSPLHF. The CDR3, as DNA: TGTGCCAGCAGTGTTCGGGCAGGAGGATCACCCCTCCACTTT.

This clonotype was recorded many times. The rearrangement uses TRBV7-2 and TRBJ1-2; the match to TRBD1 covers 7 bases. With 6 bases clipped from V and 7 bases from J, the junction kept 8 bases outside the gene matches. This CDR3 region has 13 residues. Per germline, CDR1 SGHTA and CDR2 FQGNSA. The CDR3 loop reads CASSLRQGGGYTF. In DNA form, the CDR3 reads TGTGCCAGCAGTCTCCGACAGGGTGGTGGCTACACCTTC.

The chain uses TRBV29-1 and TRBJ1-1; 8 nucleotides line up with TRBD1. Germline V gene data show CDR1 as SQVTM and CDR2 as ANQGSEA. Germline trimming cut 5 bases from V and 4 bases from J; bases unmatched to any gene: 12. This CDR3 has 15 amino acids. CDR3 protein: CSVSYSGGWGTEAFF. The CDR3 nucleotides read TGCAGCGTTAGCTACTCAGGGGGCTGGGGCACTGAAGCTTTCTTT.

Note on this clonotype: At one boundary the junction diverges from the germline segment, which might be a read error. For the CDR3, the DNA is TGTAGTGCTAGTAAAAGGACAGGGGATCTCGATGAGCAGTACTTC. It translates to CSASKRTGDLDEQYF. The chain links TRBV20-1 to TRBJ2-5, with 9 bases matching TRBD1. Germline V gives CDR1 DFQATT, CDR2 SNEGSKA (reference sequence). This CDR3 has 15 amino acids.

This clonotype has just one count. The chain employs TRBV4-3 and TRBJ2-3; perhaps TRBD2 as D (5 bases). The CDR3 sequence is 18 residues long. Germline lookup yields CDR1 LGHNA and CDR2 YSLEER. The V gene lost 0 bases and the J gene lost 4 bases, with 20 bases spanning the gap. In nucleotides, the CDR3 is TGCGCCAGCAGCCAAGATCGATTTGGTTACGGGCGGGCAGATACGCAGTATTTT. Translated, it gives CASSQDRFGYGRADTQYF.

In this sample, this clonotype turned up a few times. This chain links TRBV7-2 with TRBJ2-4; D is ambiguous. CDR3 length: 11 residues. The V gene lost 4 bases and the J gene lost 7 bases, with 5 bases spanning the gap. CDR1 is SGHTA and CDR2 is FQGNSA in the germline V gene. For the CDR3, the DNA is TGTGCCAGCAGCTACCTCAACATTCAGTACTTC. Encoded protein: CASSYLNIQYF. Drawing the rest from reference TRBV7-2 and TRBJ2-4, the complete variable domain is GAGVSQSPSNKVTEKGKDVELRCDPISGHTALYWYRQSLGQGLEFLIYFQGNSAPDKSGLPSDRFSAERTGGSVSTLTIQRTQQEDSAVYLCASSYLNIQYFGAGTRLSVL.

The chain employs TRBV2 and TRBJ1-4; D possibly corresponds to TRBD1 (5 bases). Germline assignment: CDR1 SNHLY and CDR2 FYNNEI. The CDR3 loop spans 15 amino acids. V lost 9 bases and J lost 2, with 16 bases in between. CDR3 amino acids: CASNEVRGTNEKLFF. The CDR3 DNA sequence: TGTGCCAGTAATGAAGTTCGGGGGACTAATGAAAAACTGTTTTTT.

The V call is TRBV10-3, the J call TRBJ1-5; D is unresolved. Germline V CDR1 and CDR2: ENHRY, SYGVKD. The CDR3 is 12 residues long. CDR3 bases: TGTCCACGCCTTAATAGCAATCAGCCCCAGCATTTT. Translated: CPRLNSNQPQHF.

V is TRBV29-1 and J is TRBJ1-2, with 9 bases that match TRBD1. Looked up from germline, CDR1 is SQVTM and CDR2 is ANQGSEA. J lost 8 bases, V lost 1 base, and 2 bases had no gene match. CDR3 size: 12 residues. CDR3 coding DNA: TGCAGCGTTGAAGGGGACAGGGTAGGCTACACCTTC. It codes for CSVEGDRVGYTF.

This clonotype turned up a few times. The genes are TRBV7-9 and TRBJ2-7; D gene ambiguous. V lost 3 bases to trimming and J lost 2 bases, with 8 bases between them. This CDR3 comprises 13 residues. The V gene's germline CDR1 is SEHNR and CDR2 FQNEAQ (reference sequence). CDR3 amino acids: CASSFVGTYEQYF. In DNA form, the CDR3 reads TGTGCCAGCAGCTTCGTGGGAACCTACGAGCAGTACTTC.

This clonotype is a singleton in its sample. The chain recombines TRBV7-3 with TRBJ2-5, with 8 bases matching TRBD2. This CDR3 is 16 amino acids long. Germline V gene sequence: CDR1 SGHTA, CDR2 FQGTGA. Germline trimming cut 2 bases from V and 11 bases from J; bases unmatched to any gene: 16. The CDR3 DNA sequence: TGTGCCAGCAGCTTAGCTGACGGGAGGGTCTCCAATGAGCAGTACTTC. Translated: CASSLADGRVSNEQYF.

As for this clonotype: Its ends do not fully match the called genes, so a read error is possible. The chain combines TRBV4-1 with TRBJ2-1, with TRBD1 matching over 8 bases. Germline V gene sequence: CDR1 MGHRA, CDR2 YSYEKL. This CDR3 region has 14 residues. The CDR3 coding sequence is TGCGCCAGCAGCCAGGAAACAGGGGGTGATGAACAGTTCTTC. Translated: CASSQETGGDEQFF.